This TCR beta chain was documented in a study of T cell responses to AZD1222 COVID-19 vaccine. The assay was immunoSEQ multiplex PCR, and TCRdb's table has in-frame clones only and misses some. This repertoire shows 100,000 to 150,000 clones, approximately 85% found once; its top ten account for less than 5.5%. This specimen consisted of peripheral blood, obtained 28 days after the second AZD1222 dose. The clonotype comes from an adult who received the AZD1222 COVID-19 vaccine.

The DNA for the CDR3 is TGTGCCAGCAGTGTAAGGCTATGGGGCGAGCAGTACTTC. It specifies CASSVRLWGEQYF. V gene TRBV2 combines with J gene TRBJ2-7; D not resolved. This CDR3 has 13 residues. Germline V gives CDR1 SNHLY, CDR2 FYNNEI. V shed 4 bases and J shed 6 bases, with 13 bases lying between them.